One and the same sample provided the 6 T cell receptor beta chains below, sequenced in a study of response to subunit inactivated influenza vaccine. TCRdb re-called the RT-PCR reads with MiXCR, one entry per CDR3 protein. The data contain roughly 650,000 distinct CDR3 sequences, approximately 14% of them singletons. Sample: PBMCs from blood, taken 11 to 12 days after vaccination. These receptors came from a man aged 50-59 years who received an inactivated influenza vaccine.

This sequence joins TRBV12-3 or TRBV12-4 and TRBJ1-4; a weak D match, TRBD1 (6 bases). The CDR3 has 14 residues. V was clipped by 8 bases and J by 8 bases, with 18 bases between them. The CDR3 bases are TGTGCCAGCCACAAGGGGCAGGGGCGAGAAAAACTGTTTTTT. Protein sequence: CASHKGQGREKLFF.

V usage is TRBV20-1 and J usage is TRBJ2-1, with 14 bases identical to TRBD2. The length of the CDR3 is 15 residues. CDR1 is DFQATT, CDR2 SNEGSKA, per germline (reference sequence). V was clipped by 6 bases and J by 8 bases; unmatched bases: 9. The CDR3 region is CSASGTSGSEYEQFF. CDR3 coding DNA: TGCAGTGCGTCCGGGACTAGCGGGAGTGAGTATGAGCAGTTCTTC.

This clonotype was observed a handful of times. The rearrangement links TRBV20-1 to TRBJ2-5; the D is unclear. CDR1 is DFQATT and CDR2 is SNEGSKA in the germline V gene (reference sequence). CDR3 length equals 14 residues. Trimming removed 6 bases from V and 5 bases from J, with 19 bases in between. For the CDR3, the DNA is TGCAGTGCCAGGCGGCTTCAACTGAAGGAGACCCAGTACTTC. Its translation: CSARRLQLKETQYF.

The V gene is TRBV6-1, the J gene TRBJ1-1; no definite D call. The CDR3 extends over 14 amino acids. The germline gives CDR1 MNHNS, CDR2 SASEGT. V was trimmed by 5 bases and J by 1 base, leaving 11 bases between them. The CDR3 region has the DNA TGTGCCAGCAGTCGAGAGGGCACGAACACTGAAGCTTTCTTT. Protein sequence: CASSREGTNTEAFF.

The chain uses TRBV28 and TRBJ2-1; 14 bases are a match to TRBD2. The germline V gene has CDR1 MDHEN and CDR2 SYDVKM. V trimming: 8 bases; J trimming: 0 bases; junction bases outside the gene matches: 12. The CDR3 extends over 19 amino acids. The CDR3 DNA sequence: TGTGCCAGCCATACACGGACTAGCGGGAGGTCCCTCTCCTACAATGAGCAGTTCTTC. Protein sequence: CASHTRTSGRSLSYNEQFF.

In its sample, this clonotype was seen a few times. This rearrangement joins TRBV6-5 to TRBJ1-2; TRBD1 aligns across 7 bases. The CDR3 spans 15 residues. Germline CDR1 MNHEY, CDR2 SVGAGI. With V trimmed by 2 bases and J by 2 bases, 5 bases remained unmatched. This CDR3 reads CASSYVPTGNYGYTF. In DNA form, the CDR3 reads TGTGCCAGCAGTTACGTACCGACAGGGAACTATGGCTACACCTTC.